This section outlines one TCR beta chain sequence together with its context. The antigen remains unidentified. All patients were mismatch repair deficient, assessed by either PCR or immunohistochemistry. The TCR-sequenced patients were a few responders to pembrolizumab. Looked up from germline, CDR1 is SGHTA and CDR2 is FQGNSA. V shed 2 bases and J shed 3 bases, with 7 bases lying between them. This CDR3 is 13 amino acids long. These data are taken from a study of PD-1 blockade in mismatch repair-deficient tumors. Overall study: Enrolled about 2013-2017, patients had progressing, pretreated mismatch repair-deficient cancers of 12 types. Points from the study as a whole: Rapid post-treatment expansion, then contraction, generally preceding radiologic response, marked tumor-resident clones.

Profiling relied on immunoSEQ multiplex PCR, and the TCRdb table lists in-frame clones only, not all of them. The sample shows some 48,000 clones, 81% of them seen only once. The chain has TRBV7-2 and TRBJ2-5; unclear D gene. This material consisted of peripheral blood, taken 20 weeks after starting pembrolizumab. The TCR comes from an adult with mismatch repair-deficient cancer. In DNA, the CDR3 is TGTGCCAGCAGCTTAACGAGAGAAGAGACCCAGTACTTC. Protein sequence: CASSLTREETQYF.